The 14 T cell receptor beta chains below come from one sample, sequenced in a study of tumor-infiltrating lymphocytes in primary liver carcinoma. Starting from approximately 470 ng of total RNA, TCR beta cDNA was produced with a primer in the constant region. Three nested multiplex PCR rounds, a slightly modified ARM-PCR, produced the libraries for TCR beta. It was with TRBV1-TRBV30 forward primers and a C-beta reverse primer that the first two PCR rounds were run, at around 10 cycles each. TCRdb itself ran the multiplex PCR reads through MiXCR, one entry per CDR3 protein. The repertoire includes about 200,000 distinct CDR3 sequences, less than 70% of them detected once, and about 7.1% sits in the top ten. Unsorted whole blood supplied the RNA, and germline DNA was extracted too. The sample was peripheral blood. Every receptor here comes from a woman aged 55-69 years with primary liver carcinoma and hepatitis B virus infection.

This clonotype was found a few times. The chain links TRBV14 to TRBJ2-7, with 8 bases aligning to TRBD1. The CDR3 loop spans 14 amino acids. Unmatched junction bases numbered 6, after V lost 4 bases and J lost 4 bases. CDR1 and CDR2 from the germline V gene are SGHDN and FVKESK. CDR3 sequence: CASSPVDRGYEQYF. CDR3 nucleotides: TGTGCCAGCAGCCCCGTTGACAGGGGATACGAGCAGTACTTC.

With regard to this clonotype: One end of the junction varies from germline; a read error may be responsible. The chain links TRBV11-2 to TRBJ2-7; D may correspond to TRBD1 or TRBD2 (6 bases each). The CDR3 runs to 13 residues. Germline CDR1 reads SGHAT; CDR2 reads FQNNGV. The CDR3: CAISLGGGSEQYF. The CDR3 DNA is TGTGCCATCAGCTTAGGAGGGGGAAGTGAGCAGTACTTC. The full variable domain, with the rest looked up from reference TRBV11-2 and TRBJ2-7, is EAGVAQSPRYKIIEKRQSVAFWCNPISGHATLYWYQQILGQGPKLLIQFQNNGVVDDSQLPKDRFSAERLKGVDSTLKIQPAKLEDSAVYLCAISLGGGSEQYFGPGTRLTVT.

As concerns this clonotype: The junction does not match germline at one end; this may be a read error. V and J are TRBV13 and TRBJ2-7; TRBD2 matches at 12 bases. The CDR3 spans 15 residues. Germline CDR1 PRHDT, CDR2 FYEKMQ (reference sequence). CDR3 in amino acids: CASSSGLAGLYEQYF. The CDR3 DNA sequence: TGTGCGAGCAGCTCGGGACTAGCGGGCCTCTACGAGCAGTACTTC.

The gene calls are TRBV28 and TRBJ1-4; 7 nucleotides line up with TRBD1. Per the germline V gene, CDR1 is MDHEN and CDR2 is SYDVKM. The CDR3 sequence is 17 residues long. Trimming cost V 0 bases and J 5 bases; bases outside gene matches: 9. CDR3 coding DNA: TGTGCCAGCAGTTTATGGACAGGGTCGGGGTTAAATGAAAAACTGTTTTTT. This codes for CASSLWTGSGLNEKLFF.

Regarding this clonotype: This may be a read error, as it is one base from a much larger clone. The chain recombines TRBV4-1 with TRBJ2-5; D ambiguous. This CDR3 has 14 residues. Germline loops: CDR1 MGHRA, CDR2 YSYEKL. CDR3 nucleotides: TGCGCCATCAGCCAAGATATCGGCAAGGAGACCCAGTACTTC. Its protein product is CAISQDIGKETQYF.

This clonotype was recorded only once. J is TRBJ2-7 and V is TRBV11-2, with 10 bases aligning to TRBD2. The J segment lost 4 bases and the V segment lost 6 bases, leaving 9 bases of the junction unmatched. The V gene's germline CDR1 is SGHAT and CDR2 FQNNGV. The CDR3 has 15 amino acids. The CDR3 region has the DNA TGTGCCAGCAGTCATACCGGGACTAGCGTATACGAGCAGTACTTC. Amino acid sequence: CASSHTGTSVYEQYF.

As to this clonotype: A read error may produce the germline difference seen at one junction end. The chain has TRBV4-1 and TRBJ1-2; unclear D gene. Per germline, CDR1 MGHRA and CDR2 YSYEKL. The CDR3 has 14 amino acids. CDR3 bases: TGCGCCAGCAGCCAAGGGACGGGAGGCTATTGCTACACCTTC. Translating gives CASSQGTGGYCYTF.

The CDR3 sequence: CGSSETGSSGYEQYF. As DNA, the CDR3 is TGTGGTAGCAGCGAGACCGGGAGTAGCGGCTACGAGCAGTACTTC. The V call is TRBV11-2, the J call TRBJ2-7, with D perhaps TRBD2 (6 bases). CDR3 length: 15 residues. CDR1 is SGHAT, CDR2 FQNNGV, per germline.

This clonotype has ten or more counts. The chain couples TRBV10-3 to TRBJ1-1; D remains unclear. The germline V and J ends were trimmed by 7 bases and 1 base, with 7 bases remaining between them. Germline V CDR1 and CDR2: ENHRY, SYGVKD. This CDR3 spans 12 amino acids. The CDR3 protein is CAIKAPNTEAFF. In DNA, the CDR3 is TGTGCCATCAAAGCGCCGAACACTGAAGCTTTCTTT.

This clonotype appeared a few times. The rearrangement links TRBV11-3 to TRBJ1-2; D is perhaps TRBD1 (5 bases). The V and J ends lost 9 bases and 6 bases respectively, with 17 bases between them. The CDR3 is 13 amino acids. Germline values: CDR1 SGHNT, CDR2 YENEEA. CDR3 coding DNA: TGTGCCAGTAGTGTCCAGGGAAGGGATGGCTACACCTTC. It encodes CASSVQGRDGYTF.

In its sample, this clonotype was seen a few times. As DNA, the CDR3 is TGTGCCAGCAGTTTAGGTCCGGGCTGGGGGACTTATGGCTACACCTTC. Translation: CASSLGPGWGTYGYTF. The chain has TRBV28 and TRBJ1-2, with D possibly TRBD1 on 5 matching bases. Germline V gene sequence: CDR1 MDHEN, CDR2 SYDVKM. The CDR3 runs to 16 residues. V was clipped by 2 bases and J by 5 bases, with 18 bases between them.

The rearrangement joins TRBV6-2 or TRBV6-3 to TRBJ2-7; 9 positions match TRBD1. V was pared by 10 bases and J by 5 bases, with 21 bases of the junction left unmatched. Per germline, CDR1 MNHEY and CDR2 SVGEGT. The CDR3 covers 17 residues. The CDR3 protein is CATLRRSWTGVGHEQYF. As DNA, the CDR3 is TGTGCCACCCTCCGCCGCTCGTGGACAGGGGTCGGACACGAGCAGTACTTC.

This clonotype was counted ten times or more. V gene TRBV5-1 combines with J gene TRBJ2-7; no reliable D call. Trimming shortened V by 5 bases and J by 0 bases, and 15 bases separated the two germline ends. The germline CDR1 and CDR2 sequences are SGHRS and YFSETQ. The CDR3 loop spans 15 amino acids. The CDR3: CASRDTAESSYEQYF. The CDR3 DNA reads as TGCGCCAGCAGGGATACGGCGGAGAGCTCCTACGAGCAGTACTTC.

Details on this clonotype: At one end, the junction sequence differs from germline, possibly due to a read error. The chain employs TRBV11-2 and TRBJ2-2; D is perhaps TRBD1 or TRBD2 (5 bases each). The CDR3 runs 15 residues. Per the germline V gene, CDR1 is SGHAT and CDR2 is FQNNGV. CDR3 sequence: CASSLRRAHTGEPFF. CDR3 sequence (DNA): TGTGCCAGCAGCTTACGCAGGGCTCACACCGGGGAGCCGTTTTTT. The variable domain in full, completed from reference TRBV11-2 and TRBJ2-2, reads EAGVAQSPRYKIIEKRQSVAFWCNPISGHATLYWYQQILGQGPKLLIQFQNNGVVDDSQLPKDRFSAERLKGVDSTLKIQPAKLEDSAVYLCASSLRRAHTGEPFFGEGSRLTVL.